Below are 21 T cell receptor beta chains sequenced from a single sample in a study of blood T cell repertoires in COVID-19. Assay: immunoSEQ multiplex PCR; the TCRdb copy retains only in-frame clones and omits some. The sample shows approximately 290,000 clones, under 85% of them seen only once. The sample was peripheral blood. The receptors here all came from a human donor with COVID-19, enrolled during active disease. The donor label of this sample is uncertain.

The V gene is TRBV7-9, the J gene TRBJ2-1, with TRBD2 matching 14 bases. Germline loops: CDR1 SEHNR, CDR2 FQNEAQ (reference sequence). CDR3 length equals 15 residues. J lost 9 bases, V lost 5 bases, and 6 bases had no gene match. The CDR3 DNA reads as TGTGCCAGCAGCCTCGGACTAGCGGGAGGCGGTGAGCAGTTCTTC. Residues: CASSLGLAGGGEQFF.

For the CDR3, the DNA is TGTGCCAGCAGTGCATGGGGCAGGGGCCTTGGCAATGAGCAGTTCTTC. Protein product: CASSAWGRGLGNEQFF. This chain links TRBV28 with TRBJ2-1, with a possible D match to TRBD1 (6 bases). This CDR3 region has 16 residues. From germline, CDR1 is MDHEN and CDR2 SYDVKM. Trimming took off 5 bases at V and 6 bases at J, with 20 bases between the two ends.

About this clone itself: At one of its ends the junction is not consistent with the germline gene, which may arise from a read error. The chain links TRBV7-7 to TRBJ1-3; 11 bases are a match to TRBD1. The CDR3 is made up of 14 amino acids. CDR1 SSHAT and CDR2 FNYEAQ come from the germline V gene (reference sequence). CDR3 DNA sequence: TGTGCTAGCAGGCGGGACAGGGGGATCGACACCATATATTTT. This sequence encodes CASRRDRGIDTIYF.

The gene calls are TRBV7-2 and TRBJ1-1, with a tentative D call TRBD1 (6 bases). Germline-derived CDR1 and CDR2 are SGHTA and FQGNSA. The germline V and J ends were trimmed by 0 bases and 5 bases, with 7 bases remaining between them. The CDR3 runs to 13 residues. The DNA for the CDR3 is TGTGCCAGCAGCTTAGCGCAGGGGACTGAAGCTTTCTTT. This sequence encodes CASSLAQGTEAFF.

V is TRBV9 and J is TRBJ2-2; D gene uncertain. CDR1 SGDLS and CDR2 YYNGEE come from the germline V gene. Trimming removed 3 bases from V and 0 bases from J, with 6 bases in between. The CDR3 loop spans 14 amino acids. The CDR3 coding sequence is TGTGCCAGCAGCGCTGACTCGAACACCGGGGAGCTGTTTTTT. Its protein product is CASSADSNTGELFF. Full variable domain (remainder filled in from reference TRBV9 and TRBJ2-2): DSGVTQTPKHLITATGQRVTLRCSPRSGDLSVYWYQQSLDQGLQFLIQYYNGEERAKGNILERFSAQQFPDLHSELNLSSLELGDSALYFCASSADSNTGELFFGEGSRLTVL.

The chain carries TRBV28 and TRBJ1-5, with 9 bases identical to TRBD1. The J segment lost 11 bases and the V segment lost 4 bases, leaving 15 bases of the junction unmatched. This CDR3 contains 16 residues. From germline, CDR1 is MDHEN and CDR2 SYDVKM. The CDR3 is CASSWDRVRGRQTQHF. The CDR3 coding sequence is TGTGCCAGCAGTTGGGACAGGGTAAGGGGGAGGCAAACCCAGCATTTT.

The rearrangement uses TRBV7-3 and TRBJ2-7; D gene unclear. Between the trimmed V and J ends, which lost 8 bases and 0 bases, there was a span of 14 bases. Germline loops: CDR1 SGHTA, CDR2 FQGTGA. The CDR3 sequence is 14 residues long. DNA for the CDR3: TGTGCCAGCCCCGGTCGTCCTAGCTCCTACGAGCAGTACTTC. It translates to CASPGRPSSYEQYF. Supplemented by reference TRBV7-3 and TRBJ2-7, the full variable domain reads GAGVSQTPSNKVTEKGKYVELRCDPISGHTALYWYRQSLGQGPEFLIYFQGTGAADDSGLPNDRFFAVRPEGSVSTLKIQRTERGDSAVYLCASPGRPSSYEQYFGPGTRLTVT.

This clone has only one observation. V is TRBV5-6 and J is TRBJ1-4; a possible D gene is TRBD1 (6 bases). The germline gives CDR1 SGHDT, CDR2 YYEEEE. V was trimmed by 3 bases and J by 4 bases, leaving 13 bases between them. This CDR3 comprises 15 residues. CDR3 sequence (DNA): TGTGCCAGCAGCTCCCCGACAGGCGTTAATGAAAAACTGTTTTTT. This translates into CASSSPTGVNEKLFF.

The chain has TRBV10-3 and TRBJ2-7; TRBD2 matches at 12 bases. The germline gives CDR1 ENHRY, CDR2 SYGVKD. This CDR3 has 15 amino acids. Trimming at V came to 1 base and at J to 5 bases, leaving 3 bases not matched to a gene. This CDR3 is CAISEFGLAGNEQYF. CDR3 in DNA: TGTGCCATCAGTGAGTTCGGACTAGCGGGAAACGAGCAGTACTTC.

This rearrangement joins TRBV2 to TRBJ1-4; D not certain. The CDR3 has 13 residues. Trimming took off 6 bases at V and 8 bases at J, with 13 bases between the two ends. Germline CDR1 is SNHLY and CDR2 is FYNNEI. This CDR3 is CASSPFGREKLFF. In nucleotides, the CDR3 is TGTGCCAGCAGCCCGTTTGGGAGGGAAAAACTGTTTTTT.

The rearrangement links TRBV7-2 to TRBJ1-1, with 8 bases that match TRBD1. The CDR3 has 14 residues. The germline V gene encodes CDR1 SGHTA and CDR2 FQGNSA. V lost 7 bases to trimming and J lost 4 bases; unmatched junction nucleotides: 8. CDR3 sequence reads: CASTSTGGSTEAFF. The CDR3 DNA sequence: TGTGCCAGCACCTCTACAGGGGGAAGCACTGAAGCTTTCTTT.

The rearrangement links TRBV30 to TRBJ1-1; D remains unclear. The germline V and J ends were trimmed by 0 bases and 3 bases, with 11 bases remaining between them. The CDR3 covers 14 residues. The germline gives CDR1 GTSNPN, CDR2 SVGIG (reference sequence). The CDR3 loop is CAWSVGAAYTEAFF. DNA of the CDR3: TGTGCCTGGAGTGTAGGAGCAGCCTACACTGAAGCTTTCTTT. The full variable domain, its missing parts supplied by reference TRBV30 and TRBJ1-1, is SQTIHQWPATLVQPVGSPLSLECTVEGTSNPNLYWYRQAAGRGLQLLFYSVGIGQISSEVPQNLSASRPQDRQFILSSKKLLLSDSGFYLCAWSVGAAYTEAFFGQGTRLTVV.

V usage is TRBV5-4 and J usage is TRBJ1-2; weak D call: TRBD1 (6 bases). CDR3 length: 13 residues. Germline V CDR1 and CDR2: SGHNT, YYREEE (reference sequence). Trimming removed 2 bases from V and 4 bases from J, with 9 bases in between. CDR3 nucleotides: TGTGCCAGCAGCTTCGACAGGACCTATGGCTACACCTTC. It codes for CASSFDRTYGYTF. Together with reference TRBV5-4 and TRBJ1-2, the CDR3 gives the full variable domain: ETGVTQSPTHLIKTRGQQVTLRCSSQSGHNTVSWYQQALGQGPQFIFQYYREEENGRGNFPPRFSGLQFPNYSSELNVNALELDDSALYLCASSFDRTYGYTFGSGTRLTVV.

V usage is TRBV27 and J usage is TRBJ1-6; 7 bases match TRBD1. From germline, CDR1 is MNHEY and CDR2 SMNVEV (reference sequence). Trimming cost V 8 bases and J 10 bases; bases outside gene matches: 20. This CDR3 is built from 17 residues. CDR3 in amino acids: CASSLRWDSVSGSPLHF. The CDR3 DNA is TGTGCCAGCTCCCTGAGATGGGACAGTGTTTCGGGGTCACCCCTCCACTTT.

V gene TRBV29-1 combines with J gene TRBJ2-6; unclear D gene. The CDR3 loop spans 15 amino acids. Germline CDR1 is SQVTM and CDR2 is ANQGSEA. V was clipped by 4 bases and J by 0 bases, with 10 bases between them. The CDR3 nucleotides read TGCAGCGTTGGTAGCCGATACTCTGGGGCCAACGTCCTGACTTTC. This gives the protein CSVGSRYSGANVLTF.

The chain couples TRBV10-1 to TRBJ1-1; 8 nucleotides line up with TRBD1. Germline loops: CDR1 WNHNN, CDR2 SYGVQD (reference sequence). This CDR3 is 13 amino acids long. V lost 4 bases and J lost 5; bases outside the gene matches: 3. The CDR3 here is CASSVNRGTEAFF. Here the CDR3 DNA reads TGCGCCAGCAGTGTTAACAGGGGGACTGAAGCTTTCTTT.

This chain joins TRBV5-8 and TRBJ2-3; 9 positions match TRBD2. The CDR3 is 17 residues long. CDR1 and CDR2 from the germline V gene are SGHTS and YDEGEE. Trimming took 7 bases from V and 2 from J; bases not matched to a gene: 14. The CDR3 is CASALGSAGGLTDTQYF. The CDR3, as DNA: TGTGCCAGCGCCCTAGGATCAGCGGGAGGCCTCACAGATACGCAGTATTTT.

The J gene is TRBJ2-7, the V gene TRBV11-1, with TRBD1 identical over 10 bases. V shed 0 bases, J shed 2 bases, and the junction held 4 bases outside the gene matches. The germline CDR1 and CDR2 sequences are SGHAT and FQDESV (reference sequence). The CDR3 has 16 residues. CDR3 amino acids: CASSLAGDRGAYEQYF. CDR3 DNA sequence: TGTGCCAGCAGCTTAGCGGGGGACAGGGGTGCCTACGAGCAGTACTTC.

In regard to this clone: One end of the junction does not line up with germline, which may come from a read error. V and J are TRBV24-1 and TRBJ1-1, with no clear D. In germline, CDR1 is KGHDR, CDR2 SFDVKD. The CDR3 has 11 amino acids. Here the CDR3 reads CATSHFGEAFF. The CDR3 DNA reads as TGTGCCACCAGTCATTTCGGTGAAGCTTTCTTT.

The chain carries TRBV5-1 and TRBJ1-3; no reliable D call. V was shortened by 2 bases and J by 0 bases, with 18 bases between the two germline ends. Germline V CDR1 and CDR2: SGHRS, YFSETQ. The CDR3 sequence is 18 residues long. The CDR3 sequence: CASSFGFGASSSGNTIYF. CDR3 nucleotide sequence: TGCGCCAGCAGCTTTGGTTTTGGAGCGTCGAGCTCTGGAAACACCATATATTTT.

As DNA, the CDR3 is TGCAGCCTAAGGGGACAGGGGGTCGGTGGTAGCCAAGAGACCCAGTACTTC. This sequence encodes CSLRGQGVGGSQETQYF. The rearrangement uses TRBV29-1 and TRBJ2-5, with 11 bases fitting TRBD1. The CDR3 totals 17 residues. V was pared by 8 bases and J by 1 base, with 15 bases of the junction left unmatched. Germline CDR1 SQVTM, CDR2 ANQGSEA. The variable domain in full, with the rest retrieved from reference TRBV29-1 and TRBJ2-5, is SAVISQKPSRDICQRGTSLTIQCQVDSQVTMMFWYRQQPGQSLTLIATANQGSEATYESGFVIDKFPISRPNLTFSTLTVSNMSPEDSSIYLCSLRGQGVGGSQETQYFGPGTRLLVL.